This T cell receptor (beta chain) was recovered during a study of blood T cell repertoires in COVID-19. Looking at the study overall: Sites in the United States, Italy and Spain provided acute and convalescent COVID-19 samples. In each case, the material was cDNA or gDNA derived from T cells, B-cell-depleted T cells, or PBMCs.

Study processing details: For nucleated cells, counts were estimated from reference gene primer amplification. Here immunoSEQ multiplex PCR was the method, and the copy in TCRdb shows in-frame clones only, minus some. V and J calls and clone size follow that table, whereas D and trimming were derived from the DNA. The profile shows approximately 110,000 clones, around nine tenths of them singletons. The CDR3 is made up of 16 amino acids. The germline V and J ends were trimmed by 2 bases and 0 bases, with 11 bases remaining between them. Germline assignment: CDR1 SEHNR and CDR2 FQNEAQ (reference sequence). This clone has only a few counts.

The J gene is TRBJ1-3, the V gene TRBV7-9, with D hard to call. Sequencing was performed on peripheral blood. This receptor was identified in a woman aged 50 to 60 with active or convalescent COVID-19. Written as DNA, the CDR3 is TGTGCCAGCAGCTTACTAGGCAGCGCCTCTGGAAACACCATATATTTT. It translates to CASSLLGSASGNTIYF. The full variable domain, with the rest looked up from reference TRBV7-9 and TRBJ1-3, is DTGVSQNPRHKITKRGQNVTFRCDPISEHNRLYWYRQTLGQGPEFLTYFQNEAQLEKSRLLSDRFSAERPKGSFSTLEIQRTEQGDSAMYLCASSLLGSASGNTIYFGEGSWLTVV.